This T cell receptor beta chain was documented in a study of cytomegalovirus exposure and HLA in healthy donors. J gave up 6 bases and V 4 bases, and 15 bases lay outside the gene matches. CDR3 size: 17 residues. This PCR relied on a set of 60 Vbeta primers and 13 Jbeta primers. The table came from immunoSEQ multiplex PCR; TCRdb's copy has only in-frame clones and leaves some out. The repertoire holds 200,000 or so clones, about 77% seen once, with 4.5% to 7.5% in the top ten. The sequencing input was PBMCs. The source is a woman aged 25-40 years in good health and CMV-seropositive. This rearrangement joins TRBV5-7 to TRBJ2-1; 8 bases align to TRBD1. TRBV5-7 is placed among ORFs of uncertain function. CDR3 loop: CASSTYRGEGVGNEQFF. The CDR3 DNA sequence: TGTGCCAGCAGCACCTACAGGGGGGAAGGGGTAGGCAATGAGCAGTTCTTC.